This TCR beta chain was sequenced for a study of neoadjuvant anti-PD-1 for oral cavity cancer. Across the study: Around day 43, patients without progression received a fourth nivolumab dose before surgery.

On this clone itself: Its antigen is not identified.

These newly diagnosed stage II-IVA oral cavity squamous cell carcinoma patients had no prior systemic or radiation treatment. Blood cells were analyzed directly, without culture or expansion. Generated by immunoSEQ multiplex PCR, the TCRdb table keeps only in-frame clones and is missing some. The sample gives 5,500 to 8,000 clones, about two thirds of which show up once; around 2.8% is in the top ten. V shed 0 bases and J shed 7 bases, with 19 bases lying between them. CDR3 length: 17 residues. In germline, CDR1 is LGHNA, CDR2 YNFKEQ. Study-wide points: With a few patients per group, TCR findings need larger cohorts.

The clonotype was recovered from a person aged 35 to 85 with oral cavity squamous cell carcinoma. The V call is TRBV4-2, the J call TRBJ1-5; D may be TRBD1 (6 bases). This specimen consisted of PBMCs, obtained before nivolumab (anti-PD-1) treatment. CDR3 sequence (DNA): TGTGCCAGCAGCCAAGATATAACAGGAGGCACAGGGCAGCCCCAGCATTTT. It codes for CASSQDITGGTGQPQHF.